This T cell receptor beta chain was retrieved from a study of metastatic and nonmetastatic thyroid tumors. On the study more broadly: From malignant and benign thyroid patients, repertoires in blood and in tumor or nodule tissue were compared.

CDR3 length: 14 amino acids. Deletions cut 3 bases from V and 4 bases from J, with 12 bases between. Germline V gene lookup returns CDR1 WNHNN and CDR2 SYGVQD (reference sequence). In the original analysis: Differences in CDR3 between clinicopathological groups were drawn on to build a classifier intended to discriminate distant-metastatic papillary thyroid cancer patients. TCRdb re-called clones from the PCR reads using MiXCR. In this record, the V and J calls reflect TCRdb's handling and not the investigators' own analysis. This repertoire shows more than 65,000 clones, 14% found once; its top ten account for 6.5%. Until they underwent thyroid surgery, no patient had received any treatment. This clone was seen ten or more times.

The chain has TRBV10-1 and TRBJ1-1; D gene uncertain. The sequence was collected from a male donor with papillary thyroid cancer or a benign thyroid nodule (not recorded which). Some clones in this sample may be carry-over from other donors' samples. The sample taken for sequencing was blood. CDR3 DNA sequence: TGCGCCAGCAGTGAATCAGGAGGCCGCACTGAAGCTTTCTTT. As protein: CASSESGGRTEAFF.